This note documents a single T cell receptor beta chain sequence. Trimming at V came to 5 bases and at J to 4 bases, leaving 7 bases not matched to a gene. This CDR3 comprises 14 residues. Germline V lookup: CDR1 SGHTA, CDR2 FQGNSA. These data originate in a study of blood T cell repertoires in COVID-19. Study at large: Sample material is recorded as cDNA or gDNA derived from T cells, B-cell-depleted T cells, or PBMCs.

Authors' analysis steps: Reference gene primer amplification in the assay estimated nucleated cell counts. Libraries were prepared by immunoSEQ multiplex PCR; TCRdb keeps only in-frame clonotypes and omits some of them. Clonal size and the V and J genes are those of that table, whereas D and trimming came from the DNA. The profile shows 150,000 to 200,000 clones, 80% to 90% of them singletons. The sequence was collected from a human donor with active or convalescent COVID-19. The donor label of this sample is uncertain. The specimen was peripheral blood. The chain employs TRBV7-2 and TRBJ1-2, with 7 bases fitting TRBD1. The CDR3 DNA follows: TGTGCCAGCAGCGCACAGGGGTTTCCCTATGGCTACACCTTC. It is translated as CASSAQGFPYGYTF.